Below, 27 T cell receptor beta chains from the same sample are listed, as sequenced in a study of cytomegalovirus exposure and HLA in healthy donors. Both 60 Vbeta primers and 13 Jbeta primers went into the PCR. Produced via immunoSEQ multiplex PCR; TCRdb's table is partial and in-frame only. There are 140,000 to 150,000 clones in the sample; over 65% occur only once, and roughly 2.9% lies in the top ten. The material sequenced was PBMCs. Receptors were obtained from a female donor in good health and CMV-seronegative.

The chain is built from TRBV5-4 and TRBJ1-3; D gene uncertain. Trimming removed 2 bases from V and 0 bases from J, with 9 bases in between. This CDR3 is built from 15 residues. Germline values: CDR1 SGHNT, CDR2 YYREEE (reference sequence). CDR3 DNA sequence: TGTGCCAGCAGCTTAGGTTCGGGCTCTGGAAACACCATATATTTT. Encoded protein: CASSLGSGSGNTIYF.

This clone was picked up a small number of times. The chain recombines TRBV5-4 with TRBJ1-1, with TRBD1 identical over 8 bases. This CDR3 has 13 amino acids. V shed 4 bases, J shed 4 bases, and the junction held 3 bases outside the gene matches. CDR1 is SGHNT and CDR2 is YYREEE in the germline V gene (reference sequence). The CDR3 coding sequence is TGTGCCAGCAGCCTAACAGGGGGCACTGAAGCTTTCTTT. It translates to CASSLTGGTEAFF.

J is TRBJ2-3 and V is TRBV27; maybe TRBD2 (5 bases). The CDR3 contains 14 residues. Trimming removed 4 bases at V and 0 bases at J, with 8 bases between. Per germline, CDR1 MNHEY and CDR2 SMNVEV (reference sequence). CDR3 region: CASSSRTSTDTQYF. In nucleotides, the CDR3 is TGTGCCAGCAGTTCGCGGACTAGCACAGATACGCAGTATTTT.

The V and J genes are TRBV30 and TRBJ1-2; TRBD1 is a possible D gene (6 bases). The length of the CDR3 is 12 residues. The V gene's germline CDR1 is GTSNPN and CDR2 SVGIG (reference sequence). V was cut by 5 bases and J by 1 base, with 8 bases left in between. CDR3 bases: TGTGCCTGGTCAGGGGTTAACTATGGCTACACCTTC. It encodes CAWSGVNYGYTF.

This clone was found a few times. The CDR3 region has the DNA TGTGCCAGCAGCCAAGTCGGCCTAGCGGGGAGCAATGAGCAGTTCTTC. It is translated as CASSQVGLAGSNEQFF. The V and J genes are TRBV14 and TRBJ2-1, with 9 bases identical to TRBD2. Germline trimming cut 1 base from V and 6 bases from J; bases unmatched to any gene: 7. Germline CDR1 reads SGHDN; CDR2 reads FVKESK. The CDR3 is 16 residues long.

The J gene is TRBJ2-1, the V gene TRBV4-1, with 15 bases matching TRBD2. After removal of 5 bases from V and 1 base from J, the junction contained 6 bases not matched to a gene. Germline values: CDR1 MGHRA, CDR2 YSYEKL. CDR3 length equals 18 residues. As DNA, the CDR3 is TGCGCCAGCAGCGGACTAGCGGGAGGGCCGGGGTCCTACAATGAGCAGTTCTTC. This translates into CASSGLAGGPGSYNEQFF.

This sequence joins TRBV15 and TRBJ2-7; the D gene is possibly TRBD1 (6 bases). This CDR3 has 14 amino acids. The germline V and J ends were trimmed by 0 bases and 4 bases, with 10 bases remaining between them. Germline assignment: CDR1 LNHNV and CDR2 YYDKDF (reference sequence). This CDR3 reads CATSRDQGGYEQYF. In DNA, the CDR3 is TGTGCCACCAGCAGAGATCAAGGGGGTTACGAGCAGTACTTC.

The chain links TRBV6-1 to TRBJ1-5; no clear D gene. CDR3 length: 15 residues. Trimming cost V 2 bases and J 9 bases, with 17 bases left between them. Germline values: CDR1 MNHNS, CDR2 SASEGT. DNA of the CDR3: TGTGCCAGCAGTGAATTAAGTGGCTCCATTCCGCCCCAGCATTTT. Amino acid sequence: CASSELSGSIPPQHF.

The chain carries TRBV7-3 and TRBJ1-1; TRBD1 might be the D (6 bases). The CDR3 length is 15 residues. Trimming removed 3 bases from V and 1 base from J, with 12 bases in between. The germline gives CDR1 SGHTA, CDR2 FQGTGA. CDR3 loop: CASSLDSGGNTEAFF. The CDR3, as DNA: TGTGCCAGCAGCTTGGACAGTGGGGGGAACACTGAAGCTTTCTTT.

This chain joins TRBV5-1 and TRBJ2-7; D may be TRBD1 (6 bases). This CDR3 spans 15 amino acids. Germline V gene sequence: CDR1 SGHRS, CDR2 YFSETQ. V lost 0 bases, J lost 3 bases, and 13 bases lay in between. The CDR3 nucleotides are TGCGCCAGCAGCTTGGAGGGGACACTCGTCTACGAGCAGTACTTC. As protein: CASSLEGTLVYEQYF.

There are a few counts of this clone. The genes are TRBV6-4 and TRBJ2-3, with TRBD1 identical over 11 bases. Germline CDR1 is MRHNA and CDR2 is SNTAGT. The CDR3 loop spans 14 amino acids. The junction had 2 bases not matched to a gene; V was cut back by 9 bases and J by 0 bases. CDR3 in DNA: TGTGCCAGTGGGACAGGGGGAAGCACAGATACGCAGTATTTT. Protein product: CASGTGGSTDTQYF.

V usage is TRBV5-1 and J usage is TRBJ1-2, with 8 bases identical to TRBD1. The CDR3 is 15 residues long. J gave up 3 bases and V 7 bases, and 11 bases lay outside the gene matches. Germline CDR1 SGHRS, CDR2 YFSETQ. CDR3 amino acids: CASRLLSQGDYGYTF. The CDR3 nucleotides read TGCGCCAGCCGCCTGCTTTCACAGGGGGACTATGGCTACACCTTC.

V is TRBV9 and J is TRBJ2-6; the D gene is possibly TRBD2 (6 bases). With 4 bases removed from V and 4 bases from J, the gap between germline ends came to 12 bases. Germline CDR1 reads SGDLS; CDR2 reads YYNGEE. The CDR3 contains 15 residues. CDR3 in DNA: TGTGCCAGCAGCACCGGGACTTTAGGGGCCAACGTCCTGACTTTC. Its translation is CASSTGTLGANVLTF.

This clone was seen only once. CDR3 sequence (DNA): TGTGCCAGCAGTTTACTAGCGGGGGGGAACGGGGAGCTGTTTTTT. It specifies CASSLLAGGNGELFF. The chain employs TRBV27 and TRBJ2-2, with TRBD2 identical over 12 bases. The V gene's germline CDR1 is MNHEY and CDR2 SMNVEV (reference sequence). With V trimmed by 2 bases and J by 7 bases, 2 bases remained unmatched. The CDR3 has 15 residues.

The chain uses TRBV5-1 and TRBJ2-3; the D is unclear. The CDR3 has 15 amino acids. Germline CDR1 is SGHRS and CDR2 is YFSETQ. Trimming removed 7 bases at V and 1 base at J, with 16 bases between. CDR3 residues: CASFEFSGRTDTQYF. CDR3 coding DNA: TGCGCCAGCTTCGAATTCTCTGGCCGCACAGATACGCAGTATTTT.

This clone has a single count. This chain's CDR3 is CASSSGTSGISEQFF. CDR3 DNA: TGTGCCAGCAGTTCAGGGACTAGCGGGATCTCCGAGCAGTTCTTC. This sequence joins TRBV27 and TRBJ2-1, with TRBD2 matching 13 bases. In germline, CDR1 is MNHEY, CDR2 SMNVEV (reference sequence). The trim removed 4 bases at V and 10 bases at J, leaving 7 bases unmatched. This CDR3 comprises 15 residues.

The rearrangement joins TRBV5-4 to TRBJ1-2, with 8 bases identical to TRBD1. Germline CDR1 is SGHNT and CDR2 is YYREEE (reference sequence). The CDR3 covers 15 residues. After removal of 0 bases from V and 4 bases from J, the junction contained 5 bases not matched to a gene. Here the CDR3 reads CASSLATGGPYGYTF. The CDR3 DNA reads as TGTGCCAGCAGCTTGGCCACAGGGGGGCCCTATGGCTACACCTTC. The full variable domain, its missing parts supplied by reference TRBV5-4 and TRBJ1-2, is ETGVTQSPTHLIKTRGQQVTLRCSSQSGHNTVSWYQQALGQGPQFIFQYYREEENGRGNFPPRFSGLQFPNYSSELNVNALELDDSALYLCASSLATGGPYGYTFGSGTRLTVV.

The chain has TRBV10-2 and TRBJ1-5; TRBD1 matches at 7 bases. J lost 0 bases, V lost 8 bases, and 13 bases had no gene match. Germline CDR1 reads WSHSY; CDR2 reads SAAADI. The length of the CDR3 is 17 residues. The CDR3 DNA reads as TGCGCCAGCGGAGACAGGGACACCCGTCATAGCAATCAGCCCCAGCATTTT. The encoded protein is CASGDRDTRHSNQPQHF.

This clone was seen only a few times. This chain uses TRBV29-1 with TRBJ2-1, with D perhaps matching TRBD2 (6 bases). In germline, CDR1 is SQVTM, CDR2 ANQGSEA. V lost 7 bases to trimming and J lost 7 bases, with 11 bases between them. The CDR3 contains 11 residues. The CDR3 sequence is CSGVLANEQFF. As DNA, the CDR3 is TGCAGCGGCGTACTAGCAAATGAGCAGTTCTTC.

Written as DNA, the CDR3 is TGTGCCAGCAGCTCCCAGGGAGATACGCAGTATTTT. It codes for CASSSQGDTQYF. The chain recombines TRBV7-2 with TRBJ2-3, with TRBD1 as a possible D gene (5 bases). This CDR3 has 12 amino acids. Trimming took off 4 bases at V and 5 bases at J, with 7 bases between the two ends. Germline V gene data show CDR1 as SGHTA and CDR2 as FQGNSA.

The V gene is TRBV6-5, the J gene TRBJ1-3; D unresolved. CDR3 length: 14 residues. Germline V lookup: CDR1 MNHEY, CDR2 SVGAGI. V was clipped by 3 bases and J by 3 bases, with 9 bases between them. The CDR3 loop is CASSYERSGNTIYF. The CDR3 bases are TGTGCCAGCAGTTATGAGAGGAGTGGAAACACCATATATTTT.

The J gene is TRBJ1-5, the V gene TRBV5-6; D is possibly TRBD1 (6 bases). This CDR3 is built from 15 residues. V was shortened by 2 bases and J by 0 bases, with 9 bases between the two germline ends. Germline V gene data show CDR1 as SGHDT and CDR2 as YYEEEE. Here the CDR3 reads CASSLGTLSNQPQHF. The CDR3 nucleotides read TGTGCCAGCAGCTTAGGGACACTTAGCAATCAGCCCCAGCATTTT. Looking up the rest from reference TRBV5-6 and TRBJ1-5 gives the full variable domain: DAGVTQSPTHLIKTRGQQVTLRCSPKSGHDTVSWYQQALGQGPQFIFQYYEEEERQRGNFPDRFSGHQFPNYSSELNVNALLLGDSALYLCASSLGTLSNQPQHFGDGTRLSIL.

This chain joins TRBV19 and TRBJ2-3; 9 nucleotides align to TRBD2. Germline V CDR1 and CDR2: LNHDA, SQIVND (reference sequence). Losses at the gene ends were 4 bases for V and 4 bases for J; bases not matched to a gene: 3. CDR3 length equals 14 residues. CDR3 region: CASSTAGGPDTQYF. The CDR3 DNA reads TGTGCCAGTAGTACAGCGGGGGGACCAGATACGCAGTATTTT.

The V and J genes are TRBV7-2 and TRBJ2-7; D might be TRBD1 (5 bases). Looked up from germline, CDR1 is SGHTA and CDR2 is FQGNSA. Trimming shortened V by 1 base and J by 3 bases, and 7 bases separated the two germline ends. The CDR3 totals 13 residues. Here the CDR3 DNA reads TGTGCCAGCAGCTTAGGACAGCTCTACGAGCAGTACTTC. Translation: CASSLGQLYEQYF.

The chain joins TRBV15 to TRBJ2-3; perhaps TRBD2 as D (6 bases). The germline CDR1 and CDR2 sequences are LNHNV and YYDKDF (reference sequence). Between the trimmed V and J ends, which lost 5 bases and 4 bases, there was a span of 19 bases. The CDR3 sequence is 16 residues long. CDR3 coding DNA: TGTGCCACCAGCCCCCTCGCGCTAGCGCCCCCAGATACGCAGTATTTT. Amino acids: CATSPLALAPPDTQYF.

This clone was seen a handful of times. This chain joins TRBV4-1 and TRBJ2-7; 7 bases match TRBD1. This CDR3 has 14 amino acids. The germline V gene has CDR1 MGHRA and CDR2 YSYEKL. The trim removed 0 bases at V and 6 bases at J, leaving 5 bases unmatched. The CDR3 coding sequence is TGCGCCAGCAGCCAAGAGAGAGGGGGCGGCGAGCAGTACTTC. Translation gives CASSQERGGGEQYF.

The chain recombines TRBV10-2 with TRBJ1-2, with D possibly TRBD1 on 5 matching bases. This CDR3 contains 12 residues. Trimming stripped 3 bases from V and 8 bases from J, with 10 bases between. Germline V gene data show CDR1 as WSHSY and CDR2 as SAAADI. CDR3 bases: TGCGCCAGCAGTGATGGGGGAGGAGGCTACACCTTC. Translated, it gives CASSDGGGGYTF.